A single sample gave rise to the 2 T cell receptor beta chains below, sequenced in a study of cytomegalovirus exposure and HLA in healthy donors. The PCR employed 60 Vbeta primers together with 13 Jbeta primers. Clones were read by immunoSEQ multiplex PCR, and TCRdb kept only the in-frame ones, dropping some. This sample carries about 59,000 clones, approximately 88% of them seen once, and the ten largest clones take approximately 1.4%. The source material was PBMCs. Source of these receptors: a man under 40 in good health and CMV-seropositive.

The chain uses TRBV7-9 and TRBJ2-3, with TRBD1 as a possible D gene (6 bases). From germline, CDR1 is SEHNR and CDR2 FQNEAQ (reference sequence). V was pared by 5 bases and J by 4 bases, with 16 bases between. The CDR3 contains 15 residues. The CDR3 protein is CASSRITGTADTQYF. The CDR3 bases are TGTGCCAGCAGCCGCATAACAGGGACCGCAGATACGCAGTATTTT.

This sequence joins TRBV25-1 and TRBJ2-5, with TRBD1 matching over 9 bases. V shed 4 bases, J shed 5 bases, and the junction held 11 bases outside the gene matches. Per the germline V gene, CDR1 is MGHDK and CDR2 is SYGVNS. This CDR3 has 16 amino acids. For the CDR3, the DNA is TGTGCCAGCAGTGGAGAACACAGGGGGCAAGGGGAGACCCAGTACTTC. It is translated as CASSGEHRGQGETQYF.